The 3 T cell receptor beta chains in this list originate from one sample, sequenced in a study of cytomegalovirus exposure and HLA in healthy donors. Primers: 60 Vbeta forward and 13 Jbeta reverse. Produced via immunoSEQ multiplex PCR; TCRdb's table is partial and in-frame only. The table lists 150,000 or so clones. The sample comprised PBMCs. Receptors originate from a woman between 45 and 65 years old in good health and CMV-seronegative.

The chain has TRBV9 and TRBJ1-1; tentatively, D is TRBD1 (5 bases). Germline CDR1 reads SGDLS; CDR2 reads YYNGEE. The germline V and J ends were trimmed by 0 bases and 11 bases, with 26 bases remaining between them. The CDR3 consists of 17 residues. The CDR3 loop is CASSVGGTGALGTKAFF. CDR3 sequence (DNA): TGTGCCAGCAGCGTAGGGGGGACTGGGGCACTGGGCACCAAGGCTTTCTTT.

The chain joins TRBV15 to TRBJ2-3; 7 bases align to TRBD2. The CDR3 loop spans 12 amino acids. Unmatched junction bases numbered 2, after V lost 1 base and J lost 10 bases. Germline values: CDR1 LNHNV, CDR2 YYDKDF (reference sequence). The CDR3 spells CATSRGGSAQYF. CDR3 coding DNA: TGTGCCACCAGCAGAGGCGGGAGTGCGCAGTATTTT.

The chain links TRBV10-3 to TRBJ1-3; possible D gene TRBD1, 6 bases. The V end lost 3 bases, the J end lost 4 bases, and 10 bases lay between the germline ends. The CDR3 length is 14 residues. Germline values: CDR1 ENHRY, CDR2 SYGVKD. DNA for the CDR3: TGTGCCATCAGTGAAGCAGGGGAAGGAAACACCATATATTTT. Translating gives CAISEAGEGNTIYF.